The 28 T cell receptor beta chains below were found in one sample sequenced in a study of T cells in Graves' hyperthyroidism and ophthalmopathy. It was RNA transcripts that yielded the amplified TCR beta CDR3 regions. TCR CDR3 regions were first amplified by RT-PCR with HTBI primers. TCRdb itself ran the multiplex PCR reads through MiXCR, one entry per CDR3 protein. The sample has about 400,000 distinct CDR3 sequences, around 15% seen once. Material: blood. The receptors here all came from a man over 45 with Graves' ophthalmopathy.

At least ten counts were recorded for this clonotype. This rearrangement joins TRBV3-1 to TRBJ1-1, with D tentatively TRBD1 (5 bases). V lost 4 bases to trimming and J lost 0 bases, with 12 bases between them. Germline CDR1 and CDR2: LGHDT and YNNKEL (reference sequence). This CDR3 has 15 residues. The CDR3 spells CASSPEGMMNTEAFF. In DNA form, the CDR3 reads TGTGCCAGCAGCCCCGAGGGGATGATGAACACTGAAGCTTTCTTT.

At least ten counts were recorded for this clonotype. The chain recombines TRBV3-1 with TRBJ2-3; 15 positions match TRBD2. V lost 4 bases to trimming and J lost 2 bases; unmatched junction nucleotides: 4. The germline CDR1 and CDR2 sequences are LGHDT and YNNKEL (reference sequence). This CDR3 is built from 17 residues. The CDR3 coding sequence is TGTGCCAGCAGCCTGGGGACTAGCGGGAGGAACACAGATACGCAGTATTTT. This codes for CASSLGTSGRNTDTQYF.

The chain has TRBV20-1 and TRBJ2-7; 8 bases are a match to TRBD2. The CDR3 length is 15 residues. Unmatched junction bases numbered 13, after V lost 4 bases and J lost 5 bases. Germline V CDR1 and CDR2: DFQATT, SNEGSKA (reference sequence). CDR3 in amino acids: CSAKTYSSGRNEQYF. Here the CDR3 DNA reads TGCAGTGCTAAAACTTACAGCAGCGGGAGAAACGAGCAGTACTTC.

At least ten counts were recorded for this clonotype. The J gene is TRBJ2-7, the V gene TRBV28; TRBD2 might be the D (5 bases). Trimming cost V 5 bases and J 2 bases, with 13 bases left between them. Germline lookup yields CDR1 MDHEN and CDR2 SYDVKM. The CDR3 is made up of 14 amino acids. The CDR3 DNA follows: TGTGCCAGCAGTGCAGCGGACTTCACCTACGAGCAGTACTTC. Translation: CASSAADFTYEQYF.

This rearrangement joins TRBV7-9 to TRBJ2-1, with D perhaps matching TRBD2 (6 bases). CDR3 length: 15 amino acids. Per the germline V gene, CDR1 is SEHNR and CDR2 is FQNEAQ (reference sequence). V lost 5 bases and J 1 base, leaving 12 bases between the germline ends. In nucleotides, the CDR3 is TGTGCCAGCAGCCCTGTGGGGGGTTCCTACAATGAGCAGTTCTTC. Its protein is CASSPVGGSYNEQFF.

At least ten counts were recorded for this clonotype. This sequence joins TRBV20-1 and TRBJ2-7; 7 nucleotides match TRBD2. The CDR3 contains 15 residues. The J segment lost 3 bases and the V segment lost 2 bases, leaving 10 bases of the junction unmatched. The germline gives CDR1 DFQATT, CDR2 SNEGSKA (reference sequence). CDR3 bases: TGCAGTGCTAGATCTCCAAGCGGGACGGGCTACGAGCAGTACTTC. Amino acids: CSARSPSGTGYEQYF.

At least ten counts were recorded for this clonotype. The V and J genes are TRBV11-2 and TRBJ1-3, with 9 bases aligning to TRBD1. V dropped 4 bases and J dropped 3; count of bases not matched to a gene: 7. The germline gives CDR1 SGHAT, CDR2 FQNNGV. This CDR3 is 16 amino acids long. CDR3 protein: CASSYHRDRVGNTIYF. The CDR3 nucleotides are TGTGCCAGCAGCTACCACCGGGACAGGGTTGGAAACACCATATATTTT.

The J gene is TRBJ2-1, the V gene TRBV19; tentative D call: TRBD2 (6 bases). The CDR3 covers 15 residues. Trimming shortened V by 6 bases and J by 0 bases, and 12 bases separated the two germline ends. The germline V gene has CDR1 LNHDA and CDR2 SQIVND (reference sequence). In DNA, the CDR3 is TGTGCCAGTAGCCCCCACGGGAGCTCCTACAATGAGCAGTTCTTC. Amino acid sequence: CASSPHGSSYNEQFF.

This clonotype was counted ten times or more. The V and J genes are TRBV5-1 and TRBJ2-3, with D hard to call. The CDR3 consists of 15 residues. The germline V and J ends were trimmed by 0 bases and 1 base, with 9 bases remaining between them. Germline loops: CDR1 SGHRS, CDR2 YFSETQ. The CDR3 DNA is TGCGCCAGCAGCTTGGGATACCCTGGCACAGATACGCAGTATTTT. It yields the protein CASSLGYPGTDTQYF.

This clonotype was recorded at least ten times. The chain uses TRBV7-9 and TRBJ2-7; maybe TRBD2 (7 bases). V shed 1 base and J shed 6 bases, with 13 bases lying between them. The CDR3 has 14 amino acids. Looked up from germline, CDR1 is SEHNR and CDR2 is FQNEAQ (reference sequence). The CDR3 DNA is TGTGCCAGCAGCTTAGTTAGTAGGGGGGGCGAGCAGTACTTC. This sequence encodes CASSLVSRGGEQYF. The whole variable domain, remainder taken from reference TRBV7-9 and TRBJ2-7, is DTGVSQNPRHKITKRGQNVTFRCDPISEHNRLYWYRQTLGQGPEFLTYFQNEAQLEKSRLLSDRFSAERPKGSFSTLEIQRTEQGDSAMYLCASSLVSRGGEQYFGPGTRLTVT.

This clonotype was counted between two and nine times. V gene TRBV3-1 combines with J gene TRBJ2-3, with 14 nucleotides matching TRBD2. The CDR3 totals 17 residues. CDR1 LGHDT and CDR2 YNNKEL come from the germline V gene (reference sequence). Unmatched junction bases numbered 4, after V lost 3 bases and J lost 2 bases. The CDR3: CASSHGTSGRFTDTQYF. CDR3 sequence (DNA): TGTGCCAGCAGCCATGGGACTAGCGGGAGATTCACAGATACGCAGTATTTT.

The sample holds many counts of this clonotype. This chain joins TRBV3-1 and TRBJ1-1, with TRBD1 matching over 12 bases. Germline V gene sequence: CDR1 LGHDT, CDR2 YNNKEL (reference sequence). This CDR3 is built from 18 residues. The junction had 10 bases not matched to a gene; V was cut back by 4 bases and J by 1 base. The CDR3 spells CASSRTSGTGGRNTEAFF. CDR3 nucleotide sequence: TGTGCCAGCAGCCGGACTAGCGGGACAGGGGGCAGGAACACTGAAGCTTTCTTT. Together with reference TRBV3-1 and TRBJ1-1, the CDR3 gives the full variable domain: DTAVSQTPKYLVTQMGNDKSIKCEQNLGHDTMYWYKQDSKKFLKIMFSYNNKELIINETVPNRFSPKSPDKAHLNLHINSLELGDSAVYFCASSRTSGTGGRNTEAFFGQGTRLTVV.

This clonotype has a count of ten or more. The chain links TRBV6-1 to TRBJ2-1, with 7 bases identical to TRBD2. The CDR3 length is 14 residues. Trimming took 3 bases from V and 7 from J; bases not matched to a gene: 6. CDR1 and CDR2 (germline): MNHNS, SASEGT. CDR3 in amino acids: CASSEILAVNEQFF. DNA of the CDR3: TGTGCCAGCAGTGAGATCCTAGCGGTGAATGAGCAGTTCTTC.

This clonotype was detected many times. The chain combines TRBV20-1 with TRBJ1-1; a possible D gene is TRBD1 (5 bases). V shed 4 bases and J shed 4 bases, with 16 bases lying between them. Per the germline V gene, CDR1 is DFQATT and CDR2 is SNEGSKA (reference sequence). This CDR3 region has 14 residues. The CDR3: CSAMTGGGFTEAFF. The CDR3 nucleotides are TGCAGTGCTATGACGGGTGGGGGGTTCACTGAAGCTTTCTTT.

Ten or more counts support this clonotype. The rearrangement links TRBV20-1 to TRBJ2-3; 13 bases are shared with TRBD2. The J segment lost 0 bases and the V segment lost 5 bases, leaving 8 bases of the junction unmatched. Germline V CDR1 and CDR2: DFQATT, SNEGSKA (reference sequence). This CDR3 is 17 amino acids long. The CDR3 coding sequence is TGCAGTGCTCGGAGACCGGGACTAGCGGGAAGCACAGATACGCAGTATTTT. Its protein product is CSARRPGLAGSTDTQYF.

This clonotype was seen at least ten times. The chain couples TRBV20-1 to TRBJ2-7; unclear D gene. Germline V gene sequence: CDR1 DFQATT, CDR2 SNEGSKA (reference sequence). This CDR3 spans 13 amino acids. V shed 3 bases and J shed 2 bases, with 11 bases lying between them. CDR3 amino acids: CSASSDNPYEQYF. DNA for the CDR3: TGCAGTGCTAGTTCAGACAACCCCTACGAGCAGTACTTC.

In this sample, this clonotype turned up many times. The gene calls are TRBV2 and TRBJ2-7; D may correspond to TRBD1 or TRBD2 (6 bases each). This CDR3 has 13 residues. Trimming took off 6 bases at V and 6 bases at J, with 15 bases between the two ends. CDR1 and CDR2 from the germline V gene are SNHLY and FYNNEI. In DNA form, the CDR3 reads TGTGCCAGCAGCCCGGAGGGGGGATCCGAGCAGTACTTC. Its translation: CASSPEGGSEQYF. The full variable domain, with the rest looked up from reference TRBV2 and TRBJ2-7, is EPEVTQTPSHQVTQMGQEVILRCVPISNHLYFYWYRQILGQKVEFLVSFYNNEISEKSEIFDDQFSVERPDGSNFTLKIRSTKLEDSAMYFCASSPEGGSEQYFGPGTRLTVT.

At least ten counts were recorded for this clonotype. The chain's CDR3 is CASSWDRGQEKLFF. CDR3 DNA: TGTGCCAGCAGTTGGGACAGGGGGCAAGAAAAACTGTTTTTT. The V call is TRBV2, the J call TRBJ1-4; 12 bases agree with TRBD1. V gave up 5 bases and J gave up 8 bases; unmatched junction bases: 3. The CDR3 totals 14 residues. Germline V CDR1 and CDR2: SNHLY, FYNNEI.

This clonotype was seen a few times. The V and J genes are TRBV20-1 and TRBJ2-5, with 9 bases matching TRBD1. Germline CDR1 is DFQATT and CDR2 is SNEGSKA (reference sequence). This CDR3 has 14 amino acids. V lost 5 bases, J lost 5 bases, and 9 bases stayed unmatched. The CDR3 here is CSARGGQGWETQYF. The CDR3 DNA is TGCAGTGCTCGCGGGGGACAGGGTTGGGAGACCCAGTACTTC.

The table lists this clonotype with many counts. The chain uses TRBV12-3 or TRBV12-4 and TRBJ2-2; TRBD1 or TRBD2 may be the D gene (5 bases each). V was pared by 3 bases and J by 4 bases, with 12 bases between. The CDR3 consists of 15 residues. CDR3 nucleotide sequence: TGTGCCAGCAGTTTCTCGGGGCCGGGCACCGGGGAGCTGTTTTTT. Its translation is CASSFSGPGTGELFF.

V is TRBV2 and J is TRBJ1-1; tentative D call: TRBD1 (6 bases). The length of the CDR3 is 13 residues. The V end was cut by 5 bases, the J end by 1 base, with 8 bases between. From germline, CDR1 is SNHLY and CDR2 FYNNEI. The CDR3 protein is CASSQGSNTEAFF. The CDR3 region has the DNA TGTGCCAGCAGTCAGGGGTCGAACACTGAAGCTTTCTTT.

This clonotype was observed many times. The chain joins TRBV5-1 to TRBJ2-1; TRBD1 agrees at 7 bases. This CDR3 spans 14 amino acids. Germline CDR1 is SGHRS and CDR2 is YFSETQ. Trimming took 1 base from V and 7 from J; bases not matched to a gene: 5. In DNA form, the CDR3 reads TGCGCCAGCAGCTTGTCGGGACAGAGGAATGAGCAGTTCTTC. Amino acids: CASSLSGQRNEQFF.

The sample holds many counts of this clonotype. The gene calls are TRBV20-1 and TRBJ2-3; D uncertain. This CDR3 spans 14 amino acids. The germline gives CDR1 DFQATT, CDR2 SNEGSKA (reference sequence). Trimming took off 3 bases at V and 4 bases at J, with 14 bases between the two ends. The CDR3 is CSASWVIRSDTQYF. The CDR3 nucleotides are TGCAGTGCTAGCTGGGTTATCCGGTCAGATACGCAGTATTTT.

The J gene is TRBJ2-3, the V gene TRBV12-3 or TRBV12-4; 10 bases map to TRBD2. The CDR3 extends over 13 amino acids. V lost 8 bases to trimming and J lost 6 bases; unmatched junction nucleotides: 5. CDR3 region: CASSSGSVDTQYF. In DNA, the CDR3 is TGTGCCAGCTCTAGCGGGAGTGTTGATACGCAGTATTTT.

Ten or more counts support this clonotype. The chain links TRBV28 to TRBJ2-2, with D possibly being TRBD1 (5 bases). Trimming removed 4 bases at V and 5 bases at J, with 8 bases between. From germline, CDR1 is MDHEN and CDR2 SYDVKM. This CDR3 has 13 amino acids. The CDR3 sequence: CASSWGNTGELFF. CDR3 sequence (DNA): TGTGCCAGCAGTTGGGGCAATACCGGGGAGCTGTTTTTT.

Relative to its sample, this clonotype is medium-sized. The chain carries TRBV2 and TRBJ2-7; tentatively, D is TRBD1 (5 bases). Germline loops: CDR1 SNHLY, CDR2 FYNNEI. Trimming took 5 bases from V and 3 from J, leaving 20 bases between them. This CDR3 region has 16 residues. CDR3 nucleotide sequence: TGTGCCAGCAGTATACCGCCCCAGGGCCTGGACTACGAGCAGTACTTC. Amino acids: CASSIPPQGLDYEQYF.

This clonotype has more than one count but fewer than ten. The rearrangement links TRBV12-3 or TRBV12-4 to TRBJ1-4; D remains unclear. The CDR3 runs to 15 residues. Trimming took 6 bases from V and 5 from J, leaving 16 bases between them. For the CDR3, the DNA is TGTGCCAGCAGCGATTACAGTGACCCCAATGAAAAACTGTTTTTT. Protein sequence: CASSDYSDPNEKLFF.

Remarks on this clonotype: This is likely a read error, given that the CDR3 carries no conserved phenylalanine or tryptophan at its end. This chain connects TRBV3-1 to TRBJ2-1; unclear D gene. Trimming pared 4 bases from V and 3 bases from J, leaving 13 bases between. Germline assignment: CDR1 LGHDT and CDR2 YNNKEL (reference sequence). The CDR3 is made up of 15 amino acids. CDR3 coding DNA: TGTGCCAGCAGCCTCATGCTGGGTTTCTACAATGAGCAGTTCCTC. Its protein product is CASSLMLGFYNEQFL.